A single sample gave rise to the 3 T cell receptor beta chains below, sequenced in a study of blood T cell repertoires in COVID-19. Only in-frame clones appear in the TCRdb table, and some are missing; sequencing was by immunoSEQ multiplex PCR. In the table there are about 310,000 clones, about 91% of which are singletons. Material: PBMCs or T cells enriched from blood (not recorded which). The origin of the receptors is a woman under 30 who had recovered from COVID-19.

The rearrangement uses TRBV14 and TRBJ2-7, with 9 bases identical to TRBD1. The V gene's germline CDR1 is SGHDN and CDR2 FVKESK. This CDR3 has 14 amino acids. V lost 4 bases and J lost 2; bases outside the gene matches: 3. The CDR3 loop reads CASSRRQGAYEQYF. DNA for the CDR3: TGTGCCAGCAGCCGCCGACAGGGGGCCTACGAGCAGTACTTC.

V is TRBV30 and J is TRBJ2-3, with TRBD1 as a possible D gene (6 bases). The CDR3 runs 14 residues. V lost 1 base, J lost 2 bases, and 10 bases lay in between. Per germline, CDR1 GTSNPN and CDR2 SVGIG (reference sequence). The CDR3 reads CAWSGQAYTDTQYF. CDR3 nucleotides: TGTGCCTGGAGTGGACAGGCATACACAGATACGCAGTATTTT.

The chain links TRBV6-1 to TRBJ1-2; a possible D gene is TRBD1 (5 bases). The CDR3 length is 15 residues. The germline V gene has CDR1 MNHNS and CDR2 SASEGT. V was clipped by 1 base and J by 8 bases, with 17 bases between them. The CDR3 region has the DNA TGTGCCAGCAGTGAAGACGGGGGGACGCTTGAAGGCTACACCTTC. Its protein product is CASSEDGGTLEGYTF.